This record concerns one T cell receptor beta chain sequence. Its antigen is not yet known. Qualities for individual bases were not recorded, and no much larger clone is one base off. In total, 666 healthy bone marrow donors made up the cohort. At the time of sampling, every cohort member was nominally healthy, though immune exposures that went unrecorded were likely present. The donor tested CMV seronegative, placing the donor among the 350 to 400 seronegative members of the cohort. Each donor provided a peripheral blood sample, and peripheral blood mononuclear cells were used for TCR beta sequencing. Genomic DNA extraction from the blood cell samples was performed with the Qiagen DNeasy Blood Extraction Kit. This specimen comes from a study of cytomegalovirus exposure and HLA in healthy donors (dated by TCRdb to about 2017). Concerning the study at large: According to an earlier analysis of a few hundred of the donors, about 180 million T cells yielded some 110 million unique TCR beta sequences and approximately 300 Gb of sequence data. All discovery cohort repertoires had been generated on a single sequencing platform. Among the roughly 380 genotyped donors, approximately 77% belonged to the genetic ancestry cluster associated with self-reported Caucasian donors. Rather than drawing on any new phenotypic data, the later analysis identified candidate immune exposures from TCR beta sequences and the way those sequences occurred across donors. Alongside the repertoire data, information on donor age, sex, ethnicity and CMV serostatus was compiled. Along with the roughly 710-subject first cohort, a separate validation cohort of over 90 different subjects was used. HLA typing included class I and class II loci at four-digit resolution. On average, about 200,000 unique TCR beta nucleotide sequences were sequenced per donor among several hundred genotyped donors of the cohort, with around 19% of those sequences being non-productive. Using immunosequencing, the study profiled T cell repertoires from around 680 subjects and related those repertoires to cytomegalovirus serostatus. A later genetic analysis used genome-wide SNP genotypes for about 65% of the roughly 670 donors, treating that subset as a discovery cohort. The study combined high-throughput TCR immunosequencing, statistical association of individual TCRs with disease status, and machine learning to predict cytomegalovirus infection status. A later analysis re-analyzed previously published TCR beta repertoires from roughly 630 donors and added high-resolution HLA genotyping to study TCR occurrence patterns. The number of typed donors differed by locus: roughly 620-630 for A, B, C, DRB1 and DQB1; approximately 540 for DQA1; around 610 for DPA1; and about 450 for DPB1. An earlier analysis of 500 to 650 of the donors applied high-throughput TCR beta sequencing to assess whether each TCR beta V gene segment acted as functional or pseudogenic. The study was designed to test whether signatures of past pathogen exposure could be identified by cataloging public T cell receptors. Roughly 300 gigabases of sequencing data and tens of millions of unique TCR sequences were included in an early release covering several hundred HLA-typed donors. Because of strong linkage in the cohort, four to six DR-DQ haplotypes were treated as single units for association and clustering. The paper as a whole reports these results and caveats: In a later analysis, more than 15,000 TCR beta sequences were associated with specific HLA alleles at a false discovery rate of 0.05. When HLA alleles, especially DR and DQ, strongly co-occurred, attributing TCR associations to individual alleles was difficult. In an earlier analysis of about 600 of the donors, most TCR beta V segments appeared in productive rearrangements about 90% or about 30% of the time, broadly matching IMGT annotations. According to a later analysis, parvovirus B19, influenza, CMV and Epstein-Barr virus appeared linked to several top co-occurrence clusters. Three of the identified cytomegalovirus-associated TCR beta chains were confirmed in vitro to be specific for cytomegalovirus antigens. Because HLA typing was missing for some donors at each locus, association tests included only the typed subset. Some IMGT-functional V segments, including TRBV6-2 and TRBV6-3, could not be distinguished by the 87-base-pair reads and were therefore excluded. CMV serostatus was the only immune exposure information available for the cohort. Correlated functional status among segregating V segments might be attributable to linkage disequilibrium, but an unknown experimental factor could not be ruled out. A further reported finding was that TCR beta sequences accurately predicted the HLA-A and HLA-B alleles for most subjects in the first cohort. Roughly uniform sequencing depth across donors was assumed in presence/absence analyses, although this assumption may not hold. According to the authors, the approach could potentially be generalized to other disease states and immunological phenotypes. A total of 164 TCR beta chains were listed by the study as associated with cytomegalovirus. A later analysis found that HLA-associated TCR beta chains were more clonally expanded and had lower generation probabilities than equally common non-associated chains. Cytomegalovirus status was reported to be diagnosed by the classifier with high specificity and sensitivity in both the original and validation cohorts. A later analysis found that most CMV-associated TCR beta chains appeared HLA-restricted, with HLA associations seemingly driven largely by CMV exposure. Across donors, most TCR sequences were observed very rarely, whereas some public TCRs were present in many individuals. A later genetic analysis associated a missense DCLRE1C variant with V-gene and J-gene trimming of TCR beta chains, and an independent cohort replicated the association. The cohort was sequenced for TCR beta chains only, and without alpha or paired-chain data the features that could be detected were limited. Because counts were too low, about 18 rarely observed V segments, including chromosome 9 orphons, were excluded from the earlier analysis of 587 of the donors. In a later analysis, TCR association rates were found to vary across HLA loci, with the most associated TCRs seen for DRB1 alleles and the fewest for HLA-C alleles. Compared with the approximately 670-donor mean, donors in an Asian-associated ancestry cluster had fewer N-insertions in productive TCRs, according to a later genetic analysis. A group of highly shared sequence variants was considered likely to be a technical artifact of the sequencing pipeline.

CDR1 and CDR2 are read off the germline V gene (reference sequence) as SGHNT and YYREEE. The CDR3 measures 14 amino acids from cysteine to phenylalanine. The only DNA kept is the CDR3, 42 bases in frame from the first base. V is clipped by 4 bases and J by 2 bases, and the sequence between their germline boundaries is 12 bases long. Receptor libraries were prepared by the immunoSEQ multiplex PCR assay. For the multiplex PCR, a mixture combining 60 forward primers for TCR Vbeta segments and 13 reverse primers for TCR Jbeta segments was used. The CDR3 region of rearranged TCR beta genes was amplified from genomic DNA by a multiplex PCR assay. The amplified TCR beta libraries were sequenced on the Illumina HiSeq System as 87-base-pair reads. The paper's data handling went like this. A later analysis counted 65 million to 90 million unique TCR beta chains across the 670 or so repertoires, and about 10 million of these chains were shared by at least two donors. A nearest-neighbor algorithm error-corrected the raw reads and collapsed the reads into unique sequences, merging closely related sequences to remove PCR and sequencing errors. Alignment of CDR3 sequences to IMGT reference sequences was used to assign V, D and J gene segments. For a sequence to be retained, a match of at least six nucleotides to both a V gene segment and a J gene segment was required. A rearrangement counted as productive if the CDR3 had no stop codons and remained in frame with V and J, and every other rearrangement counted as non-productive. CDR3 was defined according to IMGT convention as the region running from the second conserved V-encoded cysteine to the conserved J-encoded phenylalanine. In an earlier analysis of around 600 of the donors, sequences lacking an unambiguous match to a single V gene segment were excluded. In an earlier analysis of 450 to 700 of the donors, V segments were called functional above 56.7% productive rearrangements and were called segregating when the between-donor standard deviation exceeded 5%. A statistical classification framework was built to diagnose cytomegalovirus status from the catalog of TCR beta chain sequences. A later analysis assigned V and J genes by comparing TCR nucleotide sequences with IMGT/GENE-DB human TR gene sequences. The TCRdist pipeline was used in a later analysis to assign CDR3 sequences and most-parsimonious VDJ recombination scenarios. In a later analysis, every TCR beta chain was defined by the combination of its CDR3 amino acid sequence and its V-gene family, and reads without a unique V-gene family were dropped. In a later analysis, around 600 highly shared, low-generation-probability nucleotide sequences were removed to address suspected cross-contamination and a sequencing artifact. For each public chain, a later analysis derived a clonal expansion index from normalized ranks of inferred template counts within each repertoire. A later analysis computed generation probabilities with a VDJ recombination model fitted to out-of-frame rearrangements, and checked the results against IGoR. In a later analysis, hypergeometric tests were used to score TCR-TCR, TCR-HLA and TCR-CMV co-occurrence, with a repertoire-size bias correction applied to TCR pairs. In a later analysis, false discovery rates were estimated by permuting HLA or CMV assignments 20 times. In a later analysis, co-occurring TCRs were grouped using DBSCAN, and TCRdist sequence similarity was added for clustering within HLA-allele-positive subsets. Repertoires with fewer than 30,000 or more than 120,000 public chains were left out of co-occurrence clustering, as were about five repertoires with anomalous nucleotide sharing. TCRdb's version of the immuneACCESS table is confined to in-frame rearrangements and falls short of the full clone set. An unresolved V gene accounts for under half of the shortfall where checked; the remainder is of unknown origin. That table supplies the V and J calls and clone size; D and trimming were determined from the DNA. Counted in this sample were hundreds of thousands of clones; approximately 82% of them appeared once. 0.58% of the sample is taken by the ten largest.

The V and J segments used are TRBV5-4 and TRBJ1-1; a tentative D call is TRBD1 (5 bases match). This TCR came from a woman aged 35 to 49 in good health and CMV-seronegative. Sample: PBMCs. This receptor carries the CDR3 CASSPPQGNTEAFF. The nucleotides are TGTGCCAGCAGCCCACCTCAGGGTAACACTGAAGCTTTCTTT.